This paragraph covers one TCR beta chain sequence. Its antigen target is currently unknown. Base qualities were left out, and no much larger clone turns up one base away. Deletion took 5 bases off V and 2 bases off J, with a span of 9 bases between the germline ends. The CDR3 starts with the cysteine, ends with the phenylalanine, and has 12 residues. Of all the DNA, just the CDR3 is kept, 36 bases in frame from base 1. Via the germline V gene (reference sequence), CDR1 is GTSNPN and CDR2 SVGIG. Sorted unstimulated T cells, along with proliferating T cells recovered from mixed lymphocyte reactions, underwent TCRbeta CDR3 sequencing. Fresh whole blood from nine to ten HLA-typed healthy donors was used as the source from which PBMCs were isolated. To map where alloreactive clones came from, unstimulated CD4+ non-regulatory T cells were FACS-sorted. The library was produced with the immunoSEQ multiplex PCR assay. The deep sequencing platform assayed some 98,000 TCR templates per sample. Genomic DNA extracted from sorted T cells was used for TCRbeta CDR3 sequencing. The paper's processing steps were these. The R programming language was used for clonal analysis of the TCRbeta CDR3 data. Alloreactive CD4+ and CD8+ clones were identified by comparing unstimulated samples to CFSE-low samples taken after the reaction. Regulatory or non-regulatory origin was assigned to alloreactive CD4+ clones by matching of sequences to sorted unstimulated Treg and non-Treg repertoires. Not all clones reach the TCRdb copy of this immuneACCESS table, which keeps in-frame sequences only. Checked studies attribute under half of the gap to unresolved V genes and leave the rest unexplained. The V and J calls and clone size were taken over from that table, and D and trimming were inferred from the DNA. The sample records roughly 93,000 clones, just under 95% of which are singletons. In total, the top ten clones hold about 1.2% of the sample.

This sample stems from a study of siplizumab effects on memory and regulatory T cells (dated by TCRdb to about 2019). Concerning the study at large: The effect of the anti-CD2 antibody siplizumab on alloreactive T-cell subsets was examined in allogeneic mixed lymphocyte reactions constructed from human PBMCs.

On the study overall, not on this receptor specifically: The cumulative frequency of alloreactive sequences traceable to unstimulated CD4+ memory T cells was significantly reduced by siplizumab. Whether proliferating Tregs from siplizumab cultures were suppressive was not functionally confirmed. Because sequences at frequencies below about 10^-5 were poorly captured, only a minor fraction of alloreactive clones could be mapped back to unstimulated subsets. Roughly 80-95% of proliferating CD4+ or CD8+ clones could not be assigned a naive or memory phenotype. Among mappable alloreactive CD4+ clones, the Treg-derived fraction averaged 68.8% with siplizumab versus 25% to 30% in control reactions. Unstimulated naive T cells appeared to be more diverse than memory T cells, and naive cells seemed to make a substantial contribution to the alloresponse.

Sequenced input: non-Treg CD4+ T cells sorted from blood. What this sample's cell subset or site label stands for: FACS-sorted unstimulated CD4+ non-regulatory T cells. This TCR derives from a human donor in good health. This sequence uses TRBV30 and TRBJ2-5; matching of 7 bases hints at TRBD1 as the D gene. The DNA sequence is TGTGCCTGGGCAGGGGGGCAAGAGACCCAGTACTTC. Translated, this gives CAWAGGQETQYF.